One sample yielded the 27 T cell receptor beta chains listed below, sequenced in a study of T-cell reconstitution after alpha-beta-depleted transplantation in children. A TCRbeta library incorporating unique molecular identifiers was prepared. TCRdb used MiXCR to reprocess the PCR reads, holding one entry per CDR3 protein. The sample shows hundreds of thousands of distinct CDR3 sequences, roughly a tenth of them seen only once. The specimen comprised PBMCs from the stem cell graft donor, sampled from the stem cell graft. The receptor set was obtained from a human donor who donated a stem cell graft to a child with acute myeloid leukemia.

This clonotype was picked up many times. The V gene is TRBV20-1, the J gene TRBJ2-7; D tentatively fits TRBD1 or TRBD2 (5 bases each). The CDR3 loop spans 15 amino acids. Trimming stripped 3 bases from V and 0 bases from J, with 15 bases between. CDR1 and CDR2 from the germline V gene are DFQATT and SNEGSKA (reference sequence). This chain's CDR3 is CSARFLTGPSYEQYF. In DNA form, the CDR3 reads TGCAGTGCTAGGTTTCTGACGGGGCCCTCCTACGAGCAGTACTTC.

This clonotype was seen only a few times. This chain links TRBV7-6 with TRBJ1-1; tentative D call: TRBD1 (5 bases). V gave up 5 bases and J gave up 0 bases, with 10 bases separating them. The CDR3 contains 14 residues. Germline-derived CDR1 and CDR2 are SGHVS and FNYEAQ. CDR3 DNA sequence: TGTGCCAGCAGCAGCTCGACAGTGAACACTGAAGCTTTCTTT. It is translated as CASSSSTVNTEAFF.

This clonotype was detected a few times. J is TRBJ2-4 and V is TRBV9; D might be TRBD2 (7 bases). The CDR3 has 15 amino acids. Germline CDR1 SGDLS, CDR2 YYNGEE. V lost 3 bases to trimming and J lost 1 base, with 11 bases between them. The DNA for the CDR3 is TGTGCCAGCAGCGATCGGGGGGCGGCCAAAAACATTCAGTACTTC. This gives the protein CASSDRGAAKNIQYF.

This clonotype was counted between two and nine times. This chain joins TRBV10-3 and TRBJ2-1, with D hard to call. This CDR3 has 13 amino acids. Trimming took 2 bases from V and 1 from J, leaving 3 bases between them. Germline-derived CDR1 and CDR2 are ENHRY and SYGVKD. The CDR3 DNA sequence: TGTGCCATCAGTGAGGGTTCCTACAATGAGCAGTTCTTC. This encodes CAISEGSYNEQFF.

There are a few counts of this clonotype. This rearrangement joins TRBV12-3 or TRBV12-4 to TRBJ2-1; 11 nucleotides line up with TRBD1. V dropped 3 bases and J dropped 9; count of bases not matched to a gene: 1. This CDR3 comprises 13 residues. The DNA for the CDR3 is TGTGCCAGCAGTTTGGGGACAGGGGGTGAGCAGTTCTTC. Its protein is CASSLGTGGEQFF.

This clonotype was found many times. The CDR3 sequence: CATSGGPANTGELFF. CDR3 nucleotide sequence: TGTGCCACCAGCGGCGGACCCGCGAACACCGGGGAGCTGTTTTTT. J is TRBJ2-2 and V is TRBV15; no definite D call. Trimming cost V 5 bases and J 0 bases, with 10 bases left between them. Germline-derived CDR1 and CDR2 are LNHNV and YYDKDF (reference sequence). The CDR3 consists of 15 residues. Drawing the rest from reference TRBV15 and TRBJ2-2, the complete variable domain is DAMVIQNPRYQVTQFGKPVTLSCSQTLNHNVMYWYQQKSSQAPKLLFHYYDKDFNNEADTPDNFQSRRPNTSFCFLDIRSPGLGDTAMYLCATSGGPANTGELFFGEGSRLTVL.

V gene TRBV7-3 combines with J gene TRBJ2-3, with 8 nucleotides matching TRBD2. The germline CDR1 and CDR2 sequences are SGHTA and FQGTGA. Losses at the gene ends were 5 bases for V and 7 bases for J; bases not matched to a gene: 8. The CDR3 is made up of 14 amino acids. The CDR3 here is CASSQAAGVNTQYF. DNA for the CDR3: TGTGCCAGCAGCCAAGCAGCGGGAGTAAATACGCAGTATTTT.

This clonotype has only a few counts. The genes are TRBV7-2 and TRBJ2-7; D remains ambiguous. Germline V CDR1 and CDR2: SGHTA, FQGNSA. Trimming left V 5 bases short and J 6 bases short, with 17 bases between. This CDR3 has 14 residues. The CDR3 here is CASSRGTGLPEQYF. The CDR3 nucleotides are TGTGCCAGCAGCCGCGGCACGGGCCTTCCCGAGCAGTACTTC.

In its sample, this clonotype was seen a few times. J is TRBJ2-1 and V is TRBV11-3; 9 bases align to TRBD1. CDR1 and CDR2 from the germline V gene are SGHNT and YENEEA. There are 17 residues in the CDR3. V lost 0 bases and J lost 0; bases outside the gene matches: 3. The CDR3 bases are TGTGCCAGCAGCTTAGATCAGGGACAGGGCTCCTACAATGAGCAGTTCTTC. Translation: CASSLDQGQGSYNEQFF.

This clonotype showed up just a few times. CDR3 bases: TGCGCCAGCAGCCTAAGATATGGGACTAGCGGGAGGATGGTTTCCGAGACCCAGTACTTC. It encodes CASSLRYGTSGRMVSETQYF. The chain is built from TRBV5-1 and TRBJ2-5, with 15 bases matching TRBD2. CDR1 is SGHRS and CDR2 is YFSETQ in the germline V gene. The CDR3 extends over 20 amino acids. The V segment lost 4 bases and the J segment 5 bases; nucleotides outside the gene matches: 18.

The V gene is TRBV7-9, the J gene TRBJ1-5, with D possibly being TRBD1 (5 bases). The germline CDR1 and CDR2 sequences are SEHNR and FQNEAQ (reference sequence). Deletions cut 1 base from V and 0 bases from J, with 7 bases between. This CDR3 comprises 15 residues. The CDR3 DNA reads TGTGCCAGCAGCTTAGGCGGACATAGCAATCAGCCCCAGCATTTT. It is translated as CASSLGGHSNQPQHF.

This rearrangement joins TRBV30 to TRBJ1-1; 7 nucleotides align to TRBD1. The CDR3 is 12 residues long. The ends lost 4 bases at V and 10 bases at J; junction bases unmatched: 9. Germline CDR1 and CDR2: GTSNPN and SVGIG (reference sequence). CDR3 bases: TGTGCCTGGAACCGGGACAGTTTACGAGCTTTCTTT. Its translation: CAWNRDSLRAFF.

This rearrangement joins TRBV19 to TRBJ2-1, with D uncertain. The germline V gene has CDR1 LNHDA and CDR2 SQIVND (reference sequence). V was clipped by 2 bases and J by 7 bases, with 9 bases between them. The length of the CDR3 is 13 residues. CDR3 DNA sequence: TGTGCCAGTAGTATAAGGACCGCGAATGAGCAGTTCTTC. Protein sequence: CASSIRTANEQFF.

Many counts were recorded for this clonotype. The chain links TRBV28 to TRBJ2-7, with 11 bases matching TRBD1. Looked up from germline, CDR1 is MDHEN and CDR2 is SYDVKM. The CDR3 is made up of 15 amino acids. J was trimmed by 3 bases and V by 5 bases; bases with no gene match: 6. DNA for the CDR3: TGTGCCAGCAGTAGGCTGGGACAGGGGGGCTACGAGCAGTACTTC. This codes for CASSRLGQGGYEQYF.

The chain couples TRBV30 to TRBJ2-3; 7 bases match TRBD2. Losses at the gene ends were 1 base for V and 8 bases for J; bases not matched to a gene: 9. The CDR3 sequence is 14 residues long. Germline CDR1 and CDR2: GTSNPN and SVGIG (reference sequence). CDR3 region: CAWSATKGGGTQYF. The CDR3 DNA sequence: TGTGCCTGGAGTGCGACTAAGGGCGGGGGTACGCAGTATTTT.

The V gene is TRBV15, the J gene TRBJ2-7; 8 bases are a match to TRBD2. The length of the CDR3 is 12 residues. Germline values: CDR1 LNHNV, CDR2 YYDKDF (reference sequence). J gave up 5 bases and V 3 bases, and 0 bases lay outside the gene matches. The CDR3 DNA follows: TGTGCCACCAGCAGTAGCGGGGACGAGCAGTACTTC. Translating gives CATSSSGDEQYF.

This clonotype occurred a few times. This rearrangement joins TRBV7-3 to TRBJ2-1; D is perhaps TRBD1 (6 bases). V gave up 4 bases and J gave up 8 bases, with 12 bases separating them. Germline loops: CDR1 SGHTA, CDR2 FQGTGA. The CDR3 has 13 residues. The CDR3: CASSSWAGDEQFF. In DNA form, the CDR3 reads TGTGCCAGCAGCTCATGGGCAGGGGATGAGCAGTTCTTC.

CDR3 in DNA: TGCAGTGCTAGAGATTGGGGACTAGTGGGCTACGAGCAGTACTTC. Its protein is CSARDWGLVGYEQYF. The J gene is TRBJ2-7, the V gene TRBV20-1; 8 nucleotides match TRBD2. Germline V gene sequence: CDR1 DFQATT, CDR2 SNEGSKA (reference sequence). V was pared by 0 bases and J by 3 bases, with 7 bases of the junction left unmatched. The CDR3 contains 15 residues.

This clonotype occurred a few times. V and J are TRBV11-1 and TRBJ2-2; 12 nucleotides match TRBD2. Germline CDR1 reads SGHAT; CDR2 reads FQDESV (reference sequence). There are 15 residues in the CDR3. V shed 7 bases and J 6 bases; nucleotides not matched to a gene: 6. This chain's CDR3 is CASTPTSGSPGELFF. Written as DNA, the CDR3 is TGTGCCAGCACACCGACTAGCGGGAGCCCCGGGGAGCTGTTTTTT.

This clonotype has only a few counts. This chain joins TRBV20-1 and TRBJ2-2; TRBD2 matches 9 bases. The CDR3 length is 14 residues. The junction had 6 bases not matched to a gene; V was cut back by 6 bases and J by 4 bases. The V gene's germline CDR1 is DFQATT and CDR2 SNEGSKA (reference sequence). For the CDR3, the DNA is TGCAGTGCGAACCTAGCGGGGAGCACCGGGGAGCTGTTTTTT. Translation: CSANLAGSTGELFF.

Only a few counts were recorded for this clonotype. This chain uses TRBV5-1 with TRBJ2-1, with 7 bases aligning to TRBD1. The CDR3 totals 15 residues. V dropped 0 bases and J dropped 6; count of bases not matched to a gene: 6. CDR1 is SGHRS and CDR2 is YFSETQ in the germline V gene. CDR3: CASSLGRQGTNEQFF. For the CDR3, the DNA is TGCGCCAGCAGCTTGGGGAGACAGGGAACCAATGAGCAGTTCTTC.

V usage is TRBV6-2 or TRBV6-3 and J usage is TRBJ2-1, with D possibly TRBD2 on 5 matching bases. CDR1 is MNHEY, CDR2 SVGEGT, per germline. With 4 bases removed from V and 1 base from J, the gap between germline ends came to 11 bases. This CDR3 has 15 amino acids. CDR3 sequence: CASSFRGSSYNEQFF. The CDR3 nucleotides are TGTGCCAGCAGTTTCCGAGGGTCTTCCTACAATGAGCAGTTCTTC.

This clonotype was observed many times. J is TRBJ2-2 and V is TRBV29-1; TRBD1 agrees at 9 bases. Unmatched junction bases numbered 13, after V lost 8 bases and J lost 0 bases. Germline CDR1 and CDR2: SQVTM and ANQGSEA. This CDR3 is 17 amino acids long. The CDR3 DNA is TGCAGCATAATTCCGGGACAGGGAATATCGAACACCGGGGAGCTGTTTTTT. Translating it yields CSIIPGQGISNTGELFF.

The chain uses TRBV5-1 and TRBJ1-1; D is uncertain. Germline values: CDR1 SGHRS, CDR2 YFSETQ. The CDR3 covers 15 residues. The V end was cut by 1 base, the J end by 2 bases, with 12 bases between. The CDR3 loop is CASSLSRIFNTEAFF. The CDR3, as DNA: TGCGCCAGCAGCTTGAGTCGGATATTCAACACTGAAGCTTTCTTT.

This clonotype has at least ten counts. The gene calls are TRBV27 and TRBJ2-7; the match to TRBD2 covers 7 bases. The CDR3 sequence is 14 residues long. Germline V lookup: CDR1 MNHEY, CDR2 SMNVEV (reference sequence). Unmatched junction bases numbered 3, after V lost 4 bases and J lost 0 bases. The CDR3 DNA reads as TGTGCCAGCAGTTGGAGGGAGGGCTCCTACGAGCAGTACTTC. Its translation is CASSWREGSYEQYF.

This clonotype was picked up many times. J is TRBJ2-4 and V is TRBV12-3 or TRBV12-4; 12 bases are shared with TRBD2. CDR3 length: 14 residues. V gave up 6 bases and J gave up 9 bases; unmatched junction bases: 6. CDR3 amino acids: CASRPSGGVGIQYF. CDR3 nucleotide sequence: TGTGCCAGCAGACCTAGCGGGGGGGTCGGCATTCAGTACTTC.

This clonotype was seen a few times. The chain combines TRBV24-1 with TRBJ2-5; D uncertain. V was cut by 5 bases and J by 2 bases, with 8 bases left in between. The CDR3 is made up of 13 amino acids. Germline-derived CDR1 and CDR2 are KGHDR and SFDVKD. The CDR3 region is CATSGSGQETQYF. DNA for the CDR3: TGTGCCACCAGTGGTTCCGGGCAAGAGACCCAGTACTTC.